Only a few counts were recorded for the clone carrying this T cell receptor (beta chain). Its specificity is unknown. The data were obtained in a study of regulatory T cells in long-lasting Graves disease. About the study: Freshly diagnosed Graves' patients had used antithyroid drugs for under 3 months.

Time point given: newly diagnosed GD, antithyroid drugs for less than 3 months. Isolated PBMC RNA provided the starting material for the TCR library. HTBI primers from iRepertoire and Arm-PCR of CDR3 regions yielded the TCR beta libraries. TCRdb reprocessed the multiplex PCR reads with MiXCR, giving one entry per CDR3 protein. The sample has around 400,000 distinct CDR3 sequences, roughly 15% seen once. Overall study results and limits: When disease was persistent, TRBV28, TRBJ1-2 and TRBJ2-5 were the favored segments.

Germline CDR1 is MNHNS and CDR2 is SASEGT. The ends lost 4 bases at V and 4 bases at J; junction bases unmatched: 7. The CDR3 sequence is 16 residues long. The chain employs TRBV6-1 and TRBJ2-5; the match to TRBD1 covers 12 bases. The TCR sequence derives from a female donor with Graves disease. This material consisted of peripheral blood mononuclear cells (PBMCs), taken at new diagnosis, from a patient treated with antithyroid drugs. The CDR3 DNA reads as TGTGCCAGCAGTGCCCGGGACAGGGGGCTCAGAGAGACCCAGTACTTC. Translated: CASSARDRGLRETQYF.